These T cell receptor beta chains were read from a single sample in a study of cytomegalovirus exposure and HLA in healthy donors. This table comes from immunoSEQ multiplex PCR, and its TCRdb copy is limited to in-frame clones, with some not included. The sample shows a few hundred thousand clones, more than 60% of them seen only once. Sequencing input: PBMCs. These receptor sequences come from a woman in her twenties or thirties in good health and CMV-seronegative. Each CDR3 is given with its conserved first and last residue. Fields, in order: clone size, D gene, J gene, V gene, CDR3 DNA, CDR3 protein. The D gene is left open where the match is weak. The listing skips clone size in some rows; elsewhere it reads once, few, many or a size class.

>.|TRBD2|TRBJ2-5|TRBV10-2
TGCGCCAGCAGTGTAACTAGCGGGAGACAAGAGACCCAGTACTTC
CASSVTSGRQETQYF
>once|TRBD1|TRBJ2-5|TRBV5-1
TGCGCCAGCAGGAGAGGGACAGAAGCGACCCAGTACTTC
CASRRGTEATQYF
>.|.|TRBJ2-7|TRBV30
TGTGCCTGCACCCCCTTCGTGACAGAAGTAGCCTACGAGCAGTACTTC
CACTPFVTEVAYEQYF
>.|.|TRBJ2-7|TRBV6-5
TGTGCCAGCAGTTACTTAGGGGACGAGCAGTACTTC
CASSYLGDEQYF
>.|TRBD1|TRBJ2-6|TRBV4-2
TGTGCCAGCAGCCAAGAGAGGGGACAGCTCTCTGGGGCCAACGTCCTGACTTTC
CASSQERGQLSGANVLTF
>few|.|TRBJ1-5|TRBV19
TGTGCCAGTAGTCCTCAGGGAAATCAGCCCCAGCATTTT
CASSPQGNQPQHF
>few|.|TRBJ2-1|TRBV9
TGTGCCAGCAGCTTTTCTCTACAGGGTGGTGAGCAGTTCTTC
CASSFSLQGGEQFF
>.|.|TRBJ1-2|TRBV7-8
TGTGCCAGCAGCCCCGAGGAACCTAACAGGGTGGGCTACTATGGCTACACCTTC
CASSPEEPNRVGYYGYTF
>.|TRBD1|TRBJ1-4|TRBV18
TGTGCCAGCTCGCCCGACAGGGTTGACGAAAAACTGTTTTTT
CASSPDRVDEKLFF
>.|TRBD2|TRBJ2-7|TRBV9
TGTGCCAGCAGCCCTATAGCGGGATTCTACGGGCAGTACTTC
CASSPIAGFYGQYF
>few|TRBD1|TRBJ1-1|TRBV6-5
TGTGCCAGCGCCCAGGGGGGCACTGAAGCTTTCTTT
CASAQGGTEAFF
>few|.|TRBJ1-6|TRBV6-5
TGTGCCAGCAGTTACAGCGGGCAAGATAATTCACCCCTCCACTTT
CASSYSGQDNSPLHF
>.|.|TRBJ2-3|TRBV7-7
TGTGCTAGCAGCCCCGGGGTAGGGACAGATACGCAGTATTTT
CASSPGVGTDTQYF
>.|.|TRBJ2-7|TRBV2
TGTGCCAGCAGGGCTTGGAGGACCTACGAGCAGTACTTC
CASRAWRTYEQYF
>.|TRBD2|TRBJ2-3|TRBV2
TGTGCCAGCTCTACGACTAGCGGGGGGGGTACTAGCACAGATACGCAGTATTTT
CASSTTSGGGTSTDTQYF
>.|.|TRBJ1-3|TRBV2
TGTGCCAGCAGTGACAATAGGGGCCCCTCTGGAAACACCATATATTTT
CASSDNRGPSGNTIYF